These 28 T cell receptor beta chains came from one sample sequenced in a study of blood T cell repertoires in COVID-19. Here immunoSEQ multiplex PCR was the method, and the copy in TCRdb shows in-frame clones only, minus some. The sample holds roughly 380,000 clones; 85% are singletons and the top ten take roughly 3.6%. The sample consisted of peripheral blood. These receptors were taken from a woman younger than 35 with acute or convalescent COVID-19.

The rearrangement joins TRBV2 to TRBJ2-3, with TRBD2 identical over 9 bases. This CDR3 contains 19 residues. The ends lost 5 bases at V and 4 bases at J; junction bases unmatched: 19. Per germline, CDR1 SNHLY and CDR2 FYNNEI. CDR3: CASSPEEAGGGESPDTQYF. In nucleotides, the CDR3 is TGTGCCAGCAGTCCAGAAGAAGCGGGGGGCGGAGAATCCCCAGATACGCAGTATTTT.

The chain recombines TRBV7-9 with TRBJ2-5; weak D call: TRBD1 (5 bases). The CDR3 has 13 amino acids. Trimming removed 1 base at V and 5 bases at J, with 8 bases between. Germline CDR1 SEHNR, CDR2 FQNEAQ (reference sequence). CDR3 nucleotide sequence: TGTGCCAGCAGCTTAGGACAGATCGAGACCCAGTACTTC. This gives the protein CASSLGQIETQYF.

About this clone itself: The likely explanation is a read error, given a far larger clone one base away. The V and J genes are TRBV7-9 and TRBJ1-1, with D tentatively TRBD1 (5 bases). Trimming shortened V by 5 bases and J by 1 base, and 8 bases separated the two germline ends. There are 13 residues in the CDR3. Germline CDR1 SEHNR, CDR2 FQNEAQ (reference sequence). CDR3: CASSVQENTEAFF. The CDR3 region has the DNA TGTGCCAGCAGCGTACAGGAGAACACTGAAGCTTTCTTT.

The rearrangement links TRBV10-2 to TRBJ1-6; D is unclear. The CDR3 contains 14 residues. Trimming left V 8 bases short and J 0 bases short, with 8 bases between. CDR1 is WSHSY and CDR2 is SAAADI in the germline V gene. The CDR3, as DNA: TGCGCCAGCTCCGGGAGCTCCTATAATTCACCCCTCCACTTT. Encoded protein: CASSGSSYNSPLHF.

About this clone: This specimen includes other DNA sequences encoding the same CDR3. The chain links TRBV19 to TRBJ1-5, with unresolved D. CDR1 and CDR2 from the germline V gene are LNHDA and SQIVND (reference sequence). Trimming removed 0 bases from V and 5 bases from J, with 5 bases in between. This CDR3 comprises 13 residues. The CDR3 is CASSIDRDQPQHF. Here the CDR3 DNA reads TGTGCCAGTAGTATAGATCGTGATCAGCCCCAGCATTTT.

The rearrangement links TRBV7-8 to TRBJ2-2, with D possibly TRBD1 on 5 matching bases. CDR3 length: 15 residues. With 5 bases removed from V and 7 bases from J, the gap between germline ends came to 17 bases. Germline loops: CDR1 SGHVS, CDR2 FQNEAQ. Here the CDR3 reads CASSSQGTLGGELFF. CDR3 DNA: TGTGCCAGCAGCAGCCAGGGTACATTGGGCGGGGAGCTGTTTTTT.

The chain carries TRBV5-1 and TRBJ2-5; 10 nucleotides match TRBD1. From germline, CDR1 is SGHRS and CDR2 YFSETQ. The CDR3 sequence is 17 residues long. Trimming took 3 bases from V and 5 from J; bases not matched to a gene: 13. In nucleotides, the CDR3 is TGCGCCAGCAGCTCGGGCTTGACAGGGGGCGCGTGGGAGACCCAGTACTTC. It translates to CASSSGLTGGAWETQYF.

The chain couples TRBV2 to TRBJ2-7; 10 bases fit TRBD2. J lost 3 bases, V lost 6 bases, and 8 bases had no gene match. The CDR3 is 15 residues long. CDR1 is SNHLY, CDR2 FYNNEI, per germline. The DNA of the CDR3 is TGTGCCAGCAGGGAGATGCCTAGCGGGAGCTACGAGCAGTACTTC. Encoded protein: CASREMPSGSYEQYF.

This clone has just a few counts. This rearrangement joins TRBV10-1 to TRBJ2-2; the D is unclear. The V gene lost 2 bases and the J gene lost 5 bases, with 6 bases spanning the gap. CDR3 length: 13 amino acids. The V gene's germline CDR1 is WNHNN and CDR2 SYGVQD (reference sequence). The CDR3 sequence: CASSEEITGELFF. The CDR3 nucleotides read TGCGCCAGCAGTGAGGAGATTACCGGGGAGCTGTTTTTT.

J is TRBJ2-2 and V is TRBV3-1 (or the pseudogene TRBV3-2); 10 bases align to TRBD2. This CDR3 comprises 18 residues. CDR1 LGHDT and CDR2 YNNKEL come from the germline V gene (reference sequence). Trimming took 1 base from V and 5 from J; bases not matched to a gene: 10. CDR3: CASSQGSGRARRTGELFF. CDR3 DNA: TGTGCCAGCAGCCAAGGAAGCGGGAGGGCCCGTCGGACCGGGGAGCTGTTTTTT.

This clone occurred once. This chain uses TRBV6-5 with TRBJ2-7, with 8 bases matching TRBD1. With V trimmed by 4 bases and J by 1 base, 9 bases remained unmatched. CDR1 and CDR2 from the germline V gene are MNHEY and SVGAGI. The length of the CDR3 is 16 residues. The DNA for the CDR3 is TGTGCCAGCAGTTCTGGGACAGGAAGCTCTTCCTACGAGCAGTACTTC. It specifies CASSSGTGSSSYEQYF.

The chain uses TRBV7-9 and TRBJ1-5; D perhaps matches TRBD1 (5 bases). In germline, CDR1 is SEHNR, CDR2 FQNEAQ (reference sequence). The CDR3 loop spans 14 amino acids. V shed 5 bases and J shed 4 bases, with 12 bases lying between them. The CDR3 region is CASSTTELNQPQHF. The CDR3 DNA is TGTGCCAGCAGCACGACAGAGCTTAATCAGCCCCAGCATTTT.

This chain connects TRBV11-3 to TRBJ2-3, with TRBD1 as a possible D gene (6 bases). CDR1 is SGHNT, CDR2 YENEEA, per germline. The CDR3 loop spans 14 amino acids. Trimming removed 5 bases from V and 4 bases from J, with 13 bases in between. CDR3 sequence: CASSLRSGADTQYF. The CDR3 nucleotides are TGTGCCAGCAGCCTCCGATCAGGGGCAGATACGCAGTATTTT.

This chain uses TRBV5-1 with TRBJ1-6, with D possibly being TRBD1 (6 bases). Trimming removed 1 base at V and 0 bases at J, with 17 bases between. CDR3 size: 19 residues. Per germline, CDR1 SGHRS and CDR2 YFSETQ. The CDR3 sequence: CASSLSFSGESSYNSPLHF. The CDR3 bases are TGCGCCAGCAGCTTGTCTTTTTCAGGGGAGAGCTCCTATAATTCACCCCTCCACTTT.

The chain has TRBV3-1 (or the pseudogene TRBV3-2) and TRBJ1-4; D uncertain. The CDR3 length is 15 residues. Trimming took 1 base from V and 0 from J, leaving 6 bases between them. Germline V gene sequence: CDR1 LGHDT, CDR2 YNNKEL (reference sequence). CDR3 region: CASSQVPATNEKLFF. The CDR3, as DNA: TGTGCCAGCAGCCAAGTCCCTGCAACTAATGAAAAACTGTTTTTT.

The gene calls are TRBV13 and TRBJ2-5; D might be TRBD2 (5 bases). V was clipped by 0 bases and J by 5 bases, with 10 bases between them. The CDR3 has 14 residues. The germline gives CDR1 PRHDT, CDR2 FYEKMQ (reference sequence). Here the CDR3 DNA reads TGTGCCAGCAGCTTAGGACATACTAGGGAGACCCAGTACTTC. It codes for CASSLGHTRETQYF. The whole variable domain, remainder taken from reference TRBV13 and TRBJ2-5, is AAGVIQSPRHLIKEKRETATLKCYPIPRHDTVYWYQQGPGQDPQFLISFYEKMQSDKGSIPDRFSAQQFSDYHSELNMSSLELGDSALYFCASSLGHTRETQYFGPGTRLLVL.

This clone was found once. The chain recombines TRBV14 with TRBJ1-6, with D perhaps matching TRBD1 (5 bases). CDR3 size: 17 residues. The V gene lost 4 bases and the J gene lost 3 bases, with 16 bases spanning the gap. The germline V gene encodes CDR1 SGHDN and CDR2 FVKESK. This CDR3 is CASSPAGFNHYNSPLHF. As DNA, the CDR3 is TGTGCCAGCAGCCCCGCAGGGTTCAATCACTATAATTCACCCCTCCACTTT.

This clone appeared a single time. The rearrangement joins TRBV2 to TRBJ2-7; 13 bases agree with TRBD2. The CDR3 is 15 residues long. Germline V CDR1 and CDR2: SNHLY, FYNNEI. Trimming at V came to 6 bases and at J to 1 base, leaving 3 bases not matched to a gene. CDR3: CASRQTSGGSYEQYF. The CDR3 DNA reads as TGTGCCAGCAGACAGACTAGCGGGGGGTCCTACGAGCAGTACTTC. Using reference TRBV2 and TRBJ2-7 for the parts outside the CDR3, the full variable domain is EPEVTQTPSHQVTQMGQEVILRCVPISNHLYFYWYRQILGQKVEFLVSFYNNEISEKSEIFDDQFSVERPDGSNFTLKIRSTKLEDSAMYFCASRQTSGGSYEQYFGPGTRLTVT.

The chain uses TRBV2 and TRBJ1-1; D is uncertain. With 10 bases removed from V and 3 bases from J, the gap between germline ends came to 9 bases. Germline V CDR1 and CDR2: SNHLY, FYNNEI. This CDR3 region has 11 residues. CDR3 sequence reads: CATLSDTEAFF. The CDR3 DNA reads TGTGCCACCCTCTCTGACACTGAAGCTTTCTTT.

The rearrangement links TRBV5-4 to TRBJ1-2; 8 bases align to TRBD1. The CDR3 contains 17 residues. After removal of 0 bases from V and 4 bases from J, the junction contained 11 bases not matched to a gene. CDR1 is SGHNT, CDR2 YYREEE, per germline (reference sequence). This CDR3 reads CASSLVGGMTGAYGYTF. Written as DNA, the CDR3 is TGTGCCAGCAGCTTGGTAGGCGGCATGACAGGGGCCTATGGCTACACCTTC. The variable domain in full, with the rest retrieved from reference TRBV5-4 and TRBJ1-2, is ETGVTQSPTHLIKTRGQQVTLRCSSQSGHNTVSWYQQALGQGPQFIFQYYREEENGRGNFPPRFSGLQFPNYSSELNVNALELDDSALYLCASSLVGGMTGAYGYTFGSGTRLTVV.

For this clone: In the same sample, other DNA sequences code for this CDR3. The rearrangement joins TRBV21-1 to TRBJ2-7; the table's D gene call, TRBD2, was not cross checked with the DNA. TRBV21-1 is reported as a pseudogene. The CDR3 is made up of 21 amino acids. CDR3 sequence reads: CASSKNRPGRLAGEWNYEQYF. For the CDR3, the DNA is TGTGCCAGCAGCAAAAACCGCCCGGGTAGACTAGCGGGAGAGTGGAACTACGAGCAGTACTTC.

The gene calls are TRBV10-1 and TRBJ1-5, with D uncertain. The germline gives CDR1 WNHNN, CDR2 SYGVQD (reference sequence). This CDR3 has 13 residues. V gave up 4 bases and J gave up 0 bases, with 4 bases separating them. The CDR3 loop reads CASSGHSNQPQHF. The CDR3 DNA sequence: TGCGCCAGCAGTGGTCATAGCAATCAGCCCCAGCATTTT.

The chain employs TRBV16 and TRBJ1-5, with TRBD1 as a possible D gene (5 bases). The CDR3 has 14 amino acids. The germline V gene has CDR1 KGHSY and CDR2 FQNENV. V gave up 2 bases and J gave up 5 bases, with 10 bases separating them. As DNA, the CDR3 is TGTGCCAGCAGCCAACTGAAACAGGATCAGCCCCAGCATTTT. Amino acid sequence: CASSQLKQDQPQHF.

CDR3 amino acids: CASSLVTATNEKLFF. DNA of the CDR3: TGTGCCAGCAGCTTGGTGACAGCAACTAATGAAAAACTGTTTTTT. This chain uses TRBV5-7 with TRBJ1-4; perhaps TRBD1 as D (5 bases). TRBV5-7 falls under the ORF class, with uncertain function. This CDR3 has 15 residues. Trimming removed 0 bases at V and 0 bases at J, with 6 bases between.

This chain joins TRBV2 and TRBJ1-5; D is ambiguous. Germline V lookup: CDR1 SNHLY, CDR2 FYNNEI. V was cut by 8 bases and J by 4 bases, with 9 bases left in between. CDR3 length: 12 amino acids. CDR3 residues: CASHTGNQPQHF. CDR3 coding DNA: TGTGCCAGCCATACGGGAAATCAGCCCCAGCATTTT.

The gene calls are TRBV6-5 and TRBJ2-7, with 8 bases lining up with TRBD1. Germline V gives CDR1 MNHEY, CDR2 SVGAGI. J was trimmed by 2 bases and V by 5 bases; bases with no gene match: 8. The CDR3 covers 15 residues. This CDR3 is CASSLVTGVPYEQYF. CDR3 DNA sequence: TGTGCCAGCAGTCTAGTGACAGGGGTGCCCTACGAGCAGTACTTC.

The chain links TRBV30 to TRBJ1-3, with a weak D call TRBD1 (6 bases). CDR3 length equals 15 residues. Per germline, CDR1 GTSNPN and CDR2 SVGIG (reference sequence). Trimming took 0 bases from V and 3 from J, leaving 12 bases between them. As DNA, the CDR3 is TGTGCCTGGAGTGTACGGGCAGGGGTTGGAAACACCATATATTTT. This sequence encodes CAWSVRAGVGNTIYF.

This clone was recorded once. This chain joins TRBV2 and TRBJ1-2; TRBD1 matches at 8 bases. Trimming removed 7 bases from V and 7 bases from J; junction bases left unmatched: 17. CDR3 length: 16 residues. CDR1 and CDR2 from the germline V gene are SNHLY and FYNNEI. DNA of the CDR3: TGTGCCAGCACTACTACTGGACAGGGTTCGAGGTTTGGCTACACCTTC. Translation: CASTTTGQGSRFGYTF.